This T cell receptor (beta chain) was obtained from a study of cytomegalovirus exposure and HLA in healthy donors. Study conclusions and caveats: Researchers counted 164 TCR beta chains as cytomegalovirus-associated. Using the classifier, cytomegalovirus status was reportedly diagnosed with high specificity and sensitivity.

Comments on this clone: Its specificity is unknown.

Germline assignment: CDR1 LNHDA and CDR2 SQIVND (reference sequence). The CDR3 consists of 15 residues. J was trimmed by 2 bases and V by 5 bases; bases with no gene match: 6. 60 Vbeta and 13 Jbeta primers were used in PCR. Produced via immunoSEQ multiplex PCR; TCRdb's table is partial and in-frame only. The sample yields roughly 120,000 clones, 65% to 80% seen once. Participants comprised healthy donors of bone marrow. The chain couples TRBV19 to TRBJ2-5; TRBD2 agrees at 9 bases. The sample consisted of PBMCs. This TCR was recovered from a human donor in good health. The CDR3 loop is CASSPQAGGQETQYF. The CDR3 DNA reads as TGTGCCAGTAGTCCACAAGCGGGGGGACAAGAGACCCAGTACTTC.